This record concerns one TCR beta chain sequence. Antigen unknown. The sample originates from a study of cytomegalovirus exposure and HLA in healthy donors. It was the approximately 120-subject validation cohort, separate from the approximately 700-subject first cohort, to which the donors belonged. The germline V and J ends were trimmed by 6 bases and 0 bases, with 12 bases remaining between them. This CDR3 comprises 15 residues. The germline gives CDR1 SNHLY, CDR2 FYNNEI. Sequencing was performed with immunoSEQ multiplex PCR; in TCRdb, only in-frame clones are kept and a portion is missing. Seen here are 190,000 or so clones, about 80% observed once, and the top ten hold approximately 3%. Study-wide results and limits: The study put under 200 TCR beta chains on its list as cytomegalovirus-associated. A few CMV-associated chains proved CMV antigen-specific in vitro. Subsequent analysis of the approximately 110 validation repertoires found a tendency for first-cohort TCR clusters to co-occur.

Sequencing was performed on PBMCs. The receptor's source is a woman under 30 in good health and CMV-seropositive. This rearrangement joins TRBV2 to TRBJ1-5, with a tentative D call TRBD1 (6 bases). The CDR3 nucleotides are TGTGCCAGCAGGGGTATCAGGGGTAGCAATCAGCCCCAGCATTTT. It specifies CASRGIRGSNQPQHF.